The sequence of this T cell receptor beta chain was determined in a study of control samples from healthy donors and cancer patients. Sequenced by immunoSEQ multiplex PCR; TCRdb stores in-frame clones only, minus some. Among 1,500 to 2,000 clones listed, roughly four fifths were seen once. Sequenced material: formalin-fixed, paraffin-embedded tissue. The clonotype originates from a female donor with lung cancer.

CDR3 loop: CATLGEYPRNTIYF. DNA of the CDR3: TGTGCCACTCTTGGAGAGTATCCTCGAAACACCATATATTTT. This chain uses TRBV6-5 with TRBJ1-3; D not certain. This CDR3 has 14 amino acids. Germline loops: CDR1 MNHEY, CDR2 SVGAGI. V dropped 10 bases and J dropped 5 bases, with 18 bases sitting between them.